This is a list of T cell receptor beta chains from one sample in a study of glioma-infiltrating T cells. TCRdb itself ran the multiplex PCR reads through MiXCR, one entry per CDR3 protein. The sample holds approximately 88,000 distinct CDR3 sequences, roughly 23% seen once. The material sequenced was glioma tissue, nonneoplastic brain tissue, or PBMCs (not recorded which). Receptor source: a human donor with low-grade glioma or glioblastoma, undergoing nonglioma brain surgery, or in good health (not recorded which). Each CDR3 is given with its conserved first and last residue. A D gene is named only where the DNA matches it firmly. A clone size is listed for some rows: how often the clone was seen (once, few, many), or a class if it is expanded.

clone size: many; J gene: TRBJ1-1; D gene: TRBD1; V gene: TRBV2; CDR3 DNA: TGTGCCAGCAGTGAAAGGGGGGGGGGACAGGGGGCGCGGACCTTT; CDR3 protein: CASSERGGGQGARTF
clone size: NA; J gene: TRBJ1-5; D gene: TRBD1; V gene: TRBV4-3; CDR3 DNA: TGCGCCAGCAGCCAAGCCGAGACAGGGACCTATAGCAATCAGCCCCAGCATTTT; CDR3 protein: CASSQAETGTYSNQPQHF
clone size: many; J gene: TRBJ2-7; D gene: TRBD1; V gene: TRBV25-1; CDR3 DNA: TGTGCCAGCAGTAGACAGGGCCTCTACGAGCAGTACTTC; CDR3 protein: CASSRQGLYEQYF
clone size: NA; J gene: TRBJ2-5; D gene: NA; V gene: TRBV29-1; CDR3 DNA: TGCGGCTTGCGCCAGGGAAGAGAGACCCAGTACTTC; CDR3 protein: CGLRQGRETQYF
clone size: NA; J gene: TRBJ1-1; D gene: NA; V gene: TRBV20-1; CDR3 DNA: TGCAGTGCAACGGGACACAGTGAAGCTTTCTTT; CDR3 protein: CSATGHSEAFF
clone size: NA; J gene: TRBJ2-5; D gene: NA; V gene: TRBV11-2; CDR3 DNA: TGTGCCAGCAGCTTATCCAAAGAGACCCAGTACTTC; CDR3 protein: CASSLSKETQYF
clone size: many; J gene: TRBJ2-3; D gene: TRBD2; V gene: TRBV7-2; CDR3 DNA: TGTGCCAGCAGCCGCGTAGCGGGAGGTTCCACAGATACGCAGTATTTT; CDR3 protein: CASSRVAGGSTDTQYF
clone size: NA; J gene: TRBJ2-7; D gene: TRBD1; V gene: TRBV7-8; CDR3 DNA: TGTGCCAGCAGCTTTGGGACAGGGGGATACGAGCAGTACTTC; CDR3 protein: CASSFGTGGYEQYF
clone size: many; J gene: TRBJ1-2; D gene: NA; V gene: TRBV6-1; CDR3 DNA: TGTGCCAGCAGTTTTCCGGACACCTACTATGGCTACACCTTC; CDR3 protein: CASSFPDTYYGYTF
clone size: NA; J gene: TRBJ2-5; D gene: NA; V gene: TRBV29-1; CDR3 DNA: TGCAGCGTCCTAATCTTCAGACTCCCAGAGACCCAGCACTTC; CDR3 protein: CSVLIFRLPETQHF
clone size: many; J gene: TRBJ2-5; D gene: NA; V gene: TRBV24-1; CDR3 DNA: TGTGCCACCGCTAGCGGCAGGGGACTCCAAGAGACCCAGTACTTC; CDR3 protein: CATASGRGLQETQYF
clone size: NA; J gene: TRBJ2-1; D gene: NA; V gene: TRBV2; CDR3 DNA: TGTGCCAGCAGTGTTGGGGTGTACAATGGGCAGTTCTTC; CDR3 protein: CASSVGVYNGQFF
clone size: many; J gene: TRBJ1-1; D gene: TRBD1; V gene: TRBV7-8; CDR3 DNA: TGTGCCAGCAGGATAAGACAGGGGGCGCAAACTGAAGCTTTCTTT; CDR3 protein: CASRIRQGAQTEAFF
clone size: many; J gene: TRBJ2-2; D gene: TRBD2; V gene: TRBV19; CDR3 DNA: TGTGCCAGTAGTGCGGGACTACCTTACACCGGGGAGCTGTTTTTT; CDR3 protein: CASSAGLPYTGELFF
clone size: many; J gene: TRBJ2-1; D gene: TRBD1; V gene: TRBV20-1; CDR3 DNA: TGCAGTGCGGAAACCGGGACAGGGGCGTACAATGAGCAGTTCTTC; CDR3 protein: CSAETGTGAYNEQFF
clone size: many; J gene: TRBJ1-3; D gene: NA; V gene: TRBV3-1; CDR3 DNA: TGTGCCAGCAGCCTTGTCTCCAGAAACTCTGGAAACACCATATATTTT; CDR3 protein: CASSLVSRNSGNTIYF
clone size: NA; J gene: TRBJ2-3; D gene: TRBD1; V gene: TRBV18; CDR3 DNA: TGTGCCAGCTCACTATCGAGGGGACAGGGCACAGATACGCAGTATTTT; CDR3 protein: CASSLSRGQGTDTQYF
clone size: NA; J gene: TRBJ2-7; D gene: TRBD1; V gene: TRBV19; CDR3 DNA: TGTGCCAGTAGTGTCCCGGGACAGGGAAATGGATTAAGCGAGCAGTACTTC; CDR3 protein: CASSVPGQGNGLSEQYF
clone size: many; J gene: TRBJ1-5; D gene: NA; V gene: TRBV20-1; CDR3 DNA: TGCAGTGCCGCGCCTACAGGGACCGGTCAGCCCCAGCATTTT; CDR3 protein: CSAAPTGTGQPQHF
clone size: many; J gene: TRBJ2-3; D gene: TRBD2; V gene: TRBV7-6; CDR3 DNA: TGTGCCAGCAGCTTAGTTGTAGCGGGGTCCACAGATACGCAGTATTTT; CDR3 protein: CASSLVVAGSTDTQYF
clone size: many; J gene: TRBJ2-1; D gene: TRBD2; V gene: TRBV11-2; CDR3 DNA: TGTGCCAGCAGCCCGGGACTAGCGGGAGGGGGTGAGCAGTTCTTC; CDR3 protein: CASSPGLAGGGEQFF
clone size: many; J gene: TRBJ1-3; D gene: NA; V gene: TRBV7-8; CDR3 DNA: TGTGCCAGCAGCGCAGGGGGAAACACCATATATTTT; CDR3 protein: CASSAGGNTIYF
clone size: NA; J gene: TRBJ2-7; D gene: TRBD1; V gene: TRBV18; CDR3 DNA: TGTGCCAGCTCACCGGACAGGAGCCCCTACGAGCAGTACTTC; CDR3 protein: CASSPDRSPYEQYF
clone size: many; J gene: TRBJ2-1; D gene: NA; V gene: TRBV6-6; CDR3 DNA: TGTGCCAGCAGTTACGCGGGTACCAATGAGCAGTTCTTC; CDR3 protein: CASSYAGTNEQFF
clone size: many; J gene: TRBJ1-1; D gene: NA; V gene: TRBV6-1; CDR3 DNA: TGTGCCAGCAGTCGAGAGAGGGACACTGAAGCTTTCTTT; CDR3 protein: CASSRERDTEAFF
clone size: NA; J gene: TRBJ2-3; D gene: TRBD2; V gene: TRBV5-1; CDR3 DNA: TGCGCCAGCAGCGACGGGGGGTACACAGATACGCAGTATTTT; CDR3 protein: CASSDGGYTDTQYF
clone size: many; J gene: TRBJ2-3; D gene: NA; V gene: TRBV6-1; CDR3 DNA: TGTGCCAGCAGTGAATACAGGGCTAGGACAGATACGCAGTATTTT; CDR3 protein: CASSEYRARTDTQYF
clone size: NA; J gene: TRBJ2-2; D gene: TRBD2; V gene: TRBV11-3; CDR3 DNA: TGTGCCAGCAGCTTAGATCGTCGGACTAGCGGGTCGAACACCGGGGAGGTGTTTTTT; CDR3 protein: CASSLDRRTSGSNTGEVFF
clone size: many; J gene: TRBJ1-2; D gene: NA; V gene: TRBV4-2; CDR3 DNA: TGTGCCAGCAGCCAAGAGAGGGCAGAACACTATGGCTACACCTTC; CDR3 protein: CASSQERAEHYGYTF
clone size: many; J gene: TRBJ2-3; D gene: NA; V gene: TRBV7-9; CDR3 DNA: TGTGCCAGCAGCTTAGGACGCGGGCGCACAGATACGCAGTATTTT; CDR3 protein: CASSLGRGRTDTQYF
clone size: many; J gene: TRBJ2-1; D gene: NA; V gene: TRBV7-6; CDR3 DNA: TGTGCCAGCAGCCCCGACCCCCCCAATGAGCAGTTCTTC; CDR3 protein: CASSPDPPNEQFF
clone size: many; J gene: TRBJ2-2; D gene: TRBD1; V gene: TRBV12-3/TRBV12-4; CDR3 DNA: TGTGCCAGCAGGTCAAACAGGGGGCGCAAGAACACCGGGGAGCTGTTTTTT; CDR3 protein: CASRSNRGRKNTGELFF
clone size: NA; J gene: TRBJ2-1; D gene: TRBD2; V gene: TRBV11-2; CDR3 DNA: TGTGCCAGCAGCTTACAACCAGAGCTGGCGGGAGACTACAATGAGCAGTTCTTC; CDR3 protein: CASSLQPELAGDYNEQFF
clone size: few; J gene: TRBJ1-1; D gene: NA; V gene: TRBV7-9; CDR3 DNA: TGTGCCAGCAGCTTAGGGTCCGAAACTGAAGCTTTCTTT; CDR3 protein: CASSLGSETEAFF
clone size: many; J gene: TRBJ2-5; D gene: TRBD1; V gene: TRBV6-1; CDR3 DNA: TGTGCCAGCACCCCGCCGGGACAGACCATCGAGACCCAGTACTTC; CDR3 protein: CASTPPGQTIETQYF
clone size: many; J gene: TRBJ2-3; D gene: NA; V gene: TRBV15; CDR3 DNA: TGTGCCACCAGCAGGCTCCGGGACATTTCTAGCACAGATACGCAGTATTTT; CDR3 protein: CATSRLRDISSTDTQYF
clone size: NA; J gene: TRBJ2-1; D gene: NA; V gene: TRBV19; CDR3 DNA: TGTGCCAGTAGTATGGCCCTCCTAGGGCGGAGTTCATACAATGAGCAGTTCTTC; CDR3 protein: CASSMALLGRSSYNEQFF
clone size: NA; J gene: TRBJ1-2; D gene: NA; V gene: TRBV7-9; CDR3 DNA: TGTGCCAGCAGCTTAACACGAAATGATGGCTACACCTTC; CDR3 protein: CASSLTRNDGYTF
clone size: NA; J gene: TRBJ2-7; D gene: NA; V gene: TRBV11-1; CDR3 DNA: TGTGCCAGCAGCTTGATTCCAGATAGGAGCTCCTACGAGCAGTACTTC; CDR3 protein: CASSLIPDRSSYEQYF
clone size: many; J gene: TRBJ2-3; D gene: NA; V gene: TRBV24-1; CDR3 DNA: TGTGCCACCAGGAGTGGGGGGGATACGCAGTATTTT; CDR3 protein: CATRSGGDTQYF